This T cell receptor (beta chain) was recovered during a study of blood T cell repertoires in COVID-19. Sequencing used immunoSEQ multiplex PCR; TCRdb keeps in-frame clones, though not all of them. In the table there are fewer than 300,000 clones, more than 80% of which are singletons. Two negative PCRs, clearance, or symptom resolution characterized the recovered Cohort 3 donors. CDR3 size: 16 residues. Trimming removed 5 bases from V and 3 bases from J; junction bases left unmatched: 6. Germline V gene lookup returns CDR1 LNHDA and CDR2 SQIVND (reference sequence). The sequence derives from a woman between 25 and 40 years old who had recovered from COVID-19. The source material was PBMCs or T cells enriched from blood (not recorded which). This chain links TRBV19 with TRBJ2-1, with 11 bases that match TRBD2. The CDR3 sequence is CASSGKLAGVYNEQFF. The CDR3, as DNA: TGTGCCAGTAGTGGAAAACTAGCGGGAGTCTACAATGAGCAGTTCTTC.